Detailed here is one TCR beta chain. The target antigen is unknown. Enrollment shut out patients with autoimmune disease history or systemic immunosuppression. The data were produced by immunoSEQ multiplex PCR, yet TCRdb's version contains in-frame clones alone and is incomplete. The sample lists around 91,000 clones; roughly nine tenths were seen once. This entry comes from a study of OX40 agonist ivuxolimab in advanced cancers. Study overall: People who had prior anti-PD-1, anti-PD-L1 or anti-CTLA-4 therapy could take part, and under 45% had some. Study-wide points: Low normalized clonal expansion also occurred in some nonresponding patients. Clonal expansion was among the lowest in partial responders at 0.1-3.0 mg/kg, especially CD8+.

CDR3 size: 13 residues. Trimming left V 6 bases short and J 4 bases short, with 12 bases between. Germline V gene sequence: CDR1 MNHNS, CDR2 SASEGT. The genes are TRBV6-1 and TRBJ1-1; D unresolved. The receptor was isolated from an adult with an advanced solid tumor such as melanoma, head and neck, liver or kidney cancer. This sample comprised CD4+ or CD8+ T cells sorted from blood, obtained in a trial of the OX40 agonist ivuxolimab. CDR3 sequence: CASRASVATEAFF. Here the CDR3 DNA reads TGTGCCAGCAGGGCCTCGGTAGCCACTGAAGCTTTCTTT.